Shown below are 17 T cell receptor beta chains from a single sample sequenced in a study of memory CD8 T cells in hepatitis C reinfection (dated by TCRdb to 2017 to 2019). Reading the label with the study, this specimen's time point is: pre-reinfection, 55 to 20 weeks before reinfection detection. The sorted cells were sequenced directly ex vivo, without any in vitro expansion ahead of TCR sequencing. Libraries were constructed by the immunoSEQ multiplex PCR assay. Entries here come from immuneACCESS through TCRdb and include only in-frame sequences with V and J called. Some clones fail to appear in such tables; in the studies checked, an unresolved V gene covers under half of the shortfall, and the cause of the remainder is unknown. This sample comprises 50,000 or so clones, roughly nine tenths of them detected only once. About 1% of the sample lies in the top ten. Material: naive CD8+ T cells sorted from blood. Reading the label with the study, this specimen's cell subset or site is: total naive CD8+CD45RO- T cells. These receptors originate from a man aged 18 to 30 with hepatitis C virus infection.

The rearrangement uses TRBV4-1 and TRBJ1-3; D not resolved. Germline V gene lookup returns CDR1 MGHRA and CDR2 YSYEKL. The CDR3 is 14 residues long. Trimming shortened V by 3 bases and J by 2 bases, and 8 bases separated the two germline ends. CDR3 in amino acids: CASSQRGTGNTIYF. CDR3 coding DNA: TGCGCCAGCAGCCAGAGAGGGACTGGAAACACCATATATTTT.

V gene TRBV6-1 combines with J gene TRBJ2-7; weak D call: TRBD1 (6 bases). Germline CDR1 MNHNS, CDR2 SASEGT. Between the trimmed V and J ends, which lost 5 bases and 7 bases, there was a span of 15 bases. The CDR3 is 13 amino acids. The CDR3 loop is CASSSRGTGEQYF. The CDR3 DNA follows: TGTGCCAGCAGTTCCAGGGGAACAGGTGAGCAGTACTTC.

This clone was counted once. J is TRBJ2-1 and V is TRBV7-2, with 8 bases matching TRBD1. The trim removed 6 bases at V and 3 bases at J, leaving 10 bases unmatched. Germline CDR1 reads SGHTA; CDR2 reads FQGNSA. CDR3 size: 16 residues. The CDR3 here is CASSHADRAGYNEQFF. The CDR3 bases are TGTGCCAGCAGTCATGCGGACAGGGCTGGCTACAATGAGCAGTTCTTC.

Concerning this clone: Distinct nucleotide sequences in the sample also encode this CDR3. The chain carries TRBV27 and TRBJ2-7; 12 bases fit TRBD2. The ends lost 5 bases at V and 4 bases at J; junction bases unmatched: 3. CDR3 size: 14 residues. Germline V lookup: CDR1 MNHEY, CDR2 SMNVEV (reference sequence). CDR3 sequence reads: CASSPTSGSYEQYF. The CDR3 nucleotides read TGTGCCAGCAGTCCGACTAGCGGGAGTTACGAGCAGTACTTC.

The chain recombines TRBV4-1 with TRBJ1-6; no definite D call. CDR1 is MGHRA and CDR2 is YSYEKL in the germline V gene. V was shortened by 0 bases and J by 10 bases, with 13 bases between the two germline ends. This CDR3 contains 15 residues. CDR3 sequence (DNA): TGCGCCAGCAGCCAAGAACCCTCCCTAGGATCACCCCTCCACTTT. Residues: CASSQEPSLGSPLHF.

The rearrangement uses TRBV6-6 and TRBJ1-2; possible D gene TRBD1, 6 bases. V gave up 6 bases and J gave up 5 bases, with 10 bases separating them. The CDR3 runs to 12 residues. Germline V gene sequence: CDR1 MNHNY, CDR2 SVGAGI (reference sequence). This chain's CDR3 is CASSLQGYGYTF. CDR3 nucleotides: TGTGCCAGCAGCCTACAGGGATATGGCTACACCTTC.

This CDR3 reads CASQFQDSLTDTQYF. In nucleotides, the CDR3 is TGTGCCAGTCAGTTCCAGGACAGTTTAACAGATACGCAGTATTTT. The chain employs TRBV2 and TRBJ2-3; the D gene is possibly TRBD1 (6 bases). The length of the CDR3 is 15 residues. Germline lookup yields CDR1 SNHLY and CDR2 FYNNEI. The V end lost 9 bases, the J end lost 3 bases, and 19 bases lay between the germline ends.

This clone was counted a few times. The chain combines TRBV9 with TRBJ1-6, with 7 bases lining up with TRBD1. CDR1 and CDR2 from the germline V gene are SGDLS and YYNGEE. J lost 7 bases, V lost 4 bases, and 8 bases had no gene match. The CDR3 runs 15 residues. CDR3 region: CASSPSGTANSPLHF. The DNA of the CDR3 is TGTGCCAGCAGCCCGTCGGGGACAGCGAATTCACCCCTCCACTTT. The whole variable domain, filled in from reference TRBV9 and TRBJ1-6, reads DSGVTQTPKHLITATGQRVTLRCSPRSGDLSVYWYQQSLDQGLQFLIQYYNGEERAKGNILERFSAQQFPDLHSELNLSSLELGDSALYFCASSPSGTANSPLHFGNGTRLTVT.

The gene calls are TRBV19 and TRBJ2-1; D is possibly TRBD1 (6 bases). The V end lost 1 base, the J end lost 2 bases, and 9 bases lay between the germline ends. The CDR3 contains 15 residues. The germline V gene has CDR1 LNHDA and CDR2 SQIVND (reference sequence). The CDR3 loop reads CASSIVKGAYNEQFF. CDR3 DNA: TGTGCCAGTAGTATAGTAAAGGGGGCCTACAATGAGCAGTTCTTC. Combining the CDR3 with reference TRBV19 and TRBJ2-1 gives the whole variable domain DGGITQSPKYLFRKEGQNVTLSCEQNLNHDAMYWYRQDPGQGLRLIYYSQIVNDFQKGDIAEGYSVSREKKESFPLTVTSAQKNPTAFYLCASSIVKGAYNEQFFGPGTRLTVL.

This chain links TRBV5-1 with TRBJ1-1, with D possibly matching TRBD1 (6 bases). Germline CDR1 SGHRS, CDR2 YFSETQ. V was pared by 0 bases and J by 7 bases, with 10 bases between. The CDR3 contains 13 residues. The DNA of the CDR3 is TGCGCCAGCAGCTTGGCAGGACAGTATGAAGCTTTCTTT. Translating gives CASSLAGQYEAFF. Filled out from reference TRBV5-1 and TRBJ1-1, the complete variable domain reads KAGVTQTPRYLIKTRGQQVTLSCSPISGHRSVSWYQQTPGQGLQFLFEYFSETQRNKGNFPGRFSGRQFSNSRSEMNVSTLELGDSALYLCASSLAGQYEAFFGQGTRLTVV.

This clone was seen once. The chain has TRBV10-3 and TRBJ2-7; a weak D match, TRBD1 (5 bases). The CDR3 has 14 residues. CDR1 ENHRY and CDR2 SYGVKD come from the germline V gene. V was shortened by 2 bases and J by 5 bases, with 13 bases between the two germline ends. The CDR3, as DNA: TGTGCCATCAGTGAGGGTAGGGGTACCCACGAGCAGTACGTC. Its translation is CAISEGRGTHEQYV.

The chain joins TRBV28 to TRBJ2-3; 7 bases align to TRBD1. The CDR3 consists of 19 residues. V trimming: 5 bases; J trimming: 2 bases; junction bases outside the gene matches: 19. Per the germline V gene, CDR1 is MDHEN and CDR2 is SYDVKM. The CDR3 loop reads CASSAAGTASEGVTDTQYF. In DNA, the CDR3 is TGTGCCAGCAGTGCCGCCGGGACAGCCTCCGAGGGGGTCACAGATACGCAGTATTTT.

The chain's CDR3 is CASSLLGGRETQYF. The CDR3 coding sequence is TGTGCCAGCAGTTTATTAGGGGGCCGGGAGACCCAGTACTTC. The V and J genes are TRBV28 and TRBJ2-5; 7 bases are shared with TRBD1. CDR3 size: 14 residues. Germline V CDR1 and CDR2: MDHEN, SYDVKM. After removal of 1 base from V and 5 bases from J, the junction contained 4 bases not matched to a gene.

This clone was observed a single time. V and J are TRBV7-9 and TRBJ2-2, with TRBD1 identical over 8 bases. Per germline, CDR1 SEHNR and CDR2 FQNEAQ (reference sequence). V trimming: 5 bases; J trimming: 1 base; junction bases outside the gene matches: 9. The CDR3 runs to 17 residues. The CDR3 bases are TGTGCCAGCAGCATAAACAGGGGGATACGGAACACCGGGGAGCTGTTTTTT. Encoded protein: CASSINRGIRNTGELFF.

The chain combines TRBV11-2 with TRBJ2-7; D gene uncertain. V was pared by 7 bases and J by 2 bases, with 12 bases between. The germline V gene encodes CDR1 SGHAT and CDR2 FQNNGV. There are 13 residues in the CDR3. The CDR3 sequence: CASTLSPTYEQYF. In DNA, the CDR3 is TGTGCCAGCACCCTATCGCCCACCTACGAGCAGTACTTC.

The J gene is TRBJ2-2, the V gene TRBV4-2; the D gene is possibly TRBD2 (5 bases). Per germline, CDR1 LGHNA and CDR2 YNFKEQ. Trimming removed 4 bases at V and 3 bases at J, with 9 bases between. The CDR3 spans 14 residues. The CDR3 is CASSPGLDTGELFF. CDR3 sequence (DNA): TGTGCCAGCAGCCCAGGACTTGACACCGGGGAGCTGTTTTTT.

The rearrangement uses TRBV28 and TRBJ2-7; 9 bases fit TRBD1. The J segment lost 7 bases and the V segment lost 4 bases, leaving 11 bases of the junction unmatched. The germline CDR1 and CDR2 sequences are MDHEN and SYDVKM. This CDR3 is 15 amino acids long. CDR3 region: CASSSIIQGAREQYF. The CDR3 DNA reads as TGTGCCAGCAGTTCGATTATACAGGGGGCGAGGGAGCAGTACTTC.